A single sample gave rise to the 32 T cell receptor beta chains below, sequenced in a study of blood T cell repertoires in COVID-19. Profiled with immunoSEQ multiplex PCR; TCRdb holds only in-frame clones, not every one. The table lists approximately 290,000 clones, approximately 90% of them singletons. Specimen: peripheral blood. These receptors were taken from a man younger than 40 with acute or convalescent COVID-19.

This chain joins TRBV6-4 and TRBJ1-5; TRBD1 matches 7 bases. The length of the CDR3 is 13 residues. In germline, CDR1 is MRHNA, CDR2 SNTAGT. Germline trimming cut 7 bases from V and 6 bases from J; bases unmatched to any gene: 6. Here the CDR3 reads CASNEGASQPQHF. CDR3 coding DNA: TGTGCCAGCAATGAGGGGGCCAGTCAGCCCCAGCATTTT.

This chain links TRBV19 with TRBJ2-1, with 7 bases lining up with TRBD1. The germline CDR1 and CDR2 sequences are LNHDA and SQIVND (reference sequence). The CDR3 length is 14 residues. V lost 8 bases to trimming and J lost 0 bases; unmatched junction nucleotides: 4. The CDR3 region is CASQGQSSYNEQFF. The CDR3, as DNA: TGTGCCAGTCAGGGACAGAGCTCCTACAATGAGCAGTTCTTC.

The chain has TRBV29-1 and TRBJ2-5; tentative D call: TRBD2 (5 bases). Germline V CDR1 and CDR2: SQVTM, ANQGSEA. The CDR3 totals 14 residues. The V gene lost 4 bases and the J gene lost 5 bases, with 17 bases spanning the gap. CDR3 sequence: CSVVAGGEWETQYF. The CDR3 DNA reads TGCAGCGTTGTTGCGGGTGGGGAGTGGGAGACCCAGTACTTC.

V gene TRBV7-2 combines with J gene TRBJ2-7, with D possibly matching TRBD2 (7 bases). The CDR3 totals 14 residues. CDR1 is SGHTA, CDR2 FQGNSA, per germline. Trimming removed 5 bases from V and 4 bases from J, with 15 bases in between. CDR3 bases: TGTGCCAGCAGCCCTCGGACTAGGGGGTACGAGCAGTACTTC. Encoded protein: CASSPRTRGYEQYF.

The chain uses TRBV11-3 and TRBJ2-4; 7 nucleotides match TRBD2. Trimming at V came to 1 base and at J to 4 bases, leaving 4 bases not matched to a gene. This CDR3 has 15 residues. Germline values: CDR1 SGHNT, CDR2 YENEEA. The DNA of the CDR3 is TGTGCCAGCAGCTTAGGAGGGGAGGGGAAAAACATTCAGTACTTC. The encoded protein is CASSLGGEGKNIQYF.

The chain links TRBV28 to TRBJ1-2; TRBD1 matches at 7 bases. This CDR3 spans 13 amino acids. V was clipped by 5 bases and J by 2 bases; unmatched bases: 2. Germline loops: CDR1 MDHEN, CDR2 SYDVKM. CDR3 sequence: CASSPDRNYGYTF. Written as DNA, the CDR3 is TGTGCCAGCAGTCCGGACAGGAACTATGGCTACACCTTC.

The gene calls are TRBV6-6 and TRBJ1-2; a weak D match, TRBD1 (6 bases). The CDR3 spans 15 residues. V was pared by 9 bases and J by 1 base, with 18 bases between. From germline, CDR1 is MNHNY and CDR2 SVGAGI (reference sequence). For the CDR3, the DNA is TGTGCCAGTGAAAATTGGACAGAACTTAACTATGGCTACACCTTC. It encodes CASENWTELNYGYTF.

The CDR3 DNA is TGTGCCAGCTCACCGAATCGACAGGGGAGAATGGGGACTGAAGCTTTCTTT. As protein: CASSPNRQGRMGTEAFF. The chain joins TRBV18 to TRBJ1-1, with 8 bases identical to TRBD1. J was trimmed by 5 bases and V by 3 bases; bases with no gene match: 14. The CDR3 is 17 residues long. Germline lookup yields CDR1 KGHSH and CDR2 LQKENI. Based on the CDR3 plus reference TRBV18 and TRBJ1-1, the full variable domain is NAGVMQNPRHLVRRRGQEARLRCSPMKGHSHVYWYRQLPEEGLKFMVYLQKENIIDESGMPKERFSAEFPKEGPSILRIQQVVRGDSAAYFCASSPNRQGRMGTEAFFGQGTRLTVV.

As for this clone: Given a much more abundant clone one base away, this may be a read error. This sequence joins TRBV28 and TRBJ2-5, with a weak D call TRBD1 (5 bases). Trimming cost V 5 bases and J 2 bases, with 6 bases left between them. Per germline, CDR1 MDHEN and CDR2 SYDVKM. The CDR3 has 12 residues. CDR3 nucleotides: TGTGCCAGCAGTCCAGGGCAAGAGACCCAGTACTTC. The encoded protein is CASSPGQETQYF.

This chain uses TRBV12-5 with TRBJ2-7; 8 positions match TRBD1. Germline values: CDR1 LGHNT, CDR2 FRNRAP. Trimming cost V 6 bases and J 3 bases; bases outside gene matches: 4. This CDR3 spans 13 amino acids. The CDR3 nucleotides are TGTGCTAGTGGGCCACAGGGGGGCTACGAGCAGTACTTC. It is translated as CASGPQGGYEQYF.

The V and J genes are TRBV27 and TRBJ1-6; D remains unclear. Germline V gene lookup returns CDR1 MNHEY and CDR2 SMNVEV (reference sequence). The CDR3 contains 16 residues. V was shortened by 2 bases and J by 0 bases, with 8 bases between the two germline ends. CDR3 region: CASSLNGVSYNSPLHF. The CDR3 DNA follows: TGTGCCAGCAGTTTAAACGGGGTCTCCTATAATTCACCCCTCCACTTT.

This rearrangement joins TRBV5-1 to TRBJ2-7; 7 bases match TRBD2. Germline CDR1 is SGHRS and CDR2 is YFSETQ. This CDR3 is built from 16 residues. Trimming cost V 0 bases and J 2 bases; bases outside gene matches: 8. The CDR3 coding sequence is TGCGCCAGCAGCTTGGCCGCAGGGAGCGGGACCTACGAGCAGTACTTC. Amino acid sequence: CASSLAAGSGTYEQYF. The full variable domain, its missing parts supplied by reference TRBV5-1 and TRBJ2-7, is KAGVTQTPRYLIKTRGQQVTLSCSPISGHRSVSWYQQTPGQGLQFLFEYFSETQRNKGNFPGRFSGRQFSNSRSEMNVSTLELGDSALYLCASSLAAGSGTYEQYFGPGTRLTVT.

The V and J genes are TRBV18 and TRBJ2-7; D perhaps matches TRBD1 (6 bases). Germline loops: CDR1 KGHSH, CDR2 LQKENI. The CDR3 covers 12 residues. The V gene lost 3 bases and the J gene lost 6 bases, with 9 bases spanning the gap. CDR3 amino acids: CASSPQGLEQYF. The CDR3 DNA reads as TGTGCCAGCTCACCTCAGGGGCTCGAGCAGTACTTC.

CDR3 loop: CASSPWRGRETQYF. The CDR3 coding sequence is TGTGCCAGCAGTCCCTGGCGGGGGCGGGAGACCCAGTACTTC. The chain has TRBV6-5 and TRBJ2-5, with D tentatively TRBD2 (7 bases). The CDR3 has 14 amino acids. Trimming pared 5 bases from V and 5 bases from J, leaving 15 bases between. In germline, CDR1 is MNHEY, CDR2 SVGAGI.

The V call is TRBV11-1, the J call TRBJ2-3, with D tentatively TRBD2 (6 bases). CDR1 SGHAT and CDR2 FQDESV come from the germline V gene (reference sequence). The V end lost 3 bases, the J end lost 6 bases, and 10 bases lay between the germline ends. CDR3 size: 13 residues. The CDR3 DNA is TGTGCCAGCAGCTTTGGCGGGGTGGATACGCAGTATTTT. Its protein is CASSFGGVDTQYF.

This rearrangement joins TRBV5-1 to TRBJ2-3, with TRBD1 as a possible D gene (6 bases). V shed 3 bases and J shed 6 bases, with 11 bases lying between them. The CDR3 extends over 13 amino acids. From germline, CDR1 is SGHRS and CDR2 YFSETQ. Written as DNA, the CDR3 is TGCGCCAGCAGCTGGACAGACTCTGATACGCAGTATTTT. Residues: CASSWTDSDTQYF.

This chain uses TRBV5-1 with TRBJ2-7; D may be TRBD2 (5 bases). Germline V lookup: CDR1 SGHRS, CDR2 YFSETQ. Trimming took off 1 base at V and 2 bases at J, with 7 bases between the two ends. The CDR3 is 13 residues long. CDR3 sequence: CASSLSGAYEQYF. The DNA for the CDR3 is TGCGCCAGCAGCTTGAGCGGAGCCTACGAGCAGTACTTC.

This rearrangement joins TRBV3-1 (or the pseudogene TRBV3-2) to TRBJ2-1, with D possibly being TRBD2 (6 bases). This CDR3 spans 15 amino acids. V was cut by 6 bases and J by 3 bases, with 15 bases left in between. Looked up from germline, CDR1 is LGHDT and CDR2 is YNNKEL (reference sequence). This CDR3 reads CASRPTRLHYNEQFF. The CDR3 nucleotides are TGTGCCAGCAGACCGACTAGACTTCACTACAATGAGCAGTTCTTC.

This chain links TRBV19 with TRBJ1-5; 9 bases are a match to TRBD1. The junction had 6 bases not matched to a gene; V was cut back by 5 bases and J by 1 base. The CDR3 consists of 16 residues. Germline V gene data show CDR1 as LNHDA and CDR2 as SQIVND (reference sequence). The CDR3 DNA follows: TGTGCCAGTAGTTTCACCGGGACAGGGAGCAATCAGCCCCAGCATTTT. Amino acids: CASSFTGTGSNQPQHF.

J is TRBJ1-2 and V is TRBV7-2; D unresolved. V lost 3 bases to trimming and J lost 4 bases, with 3 bases between them. The CDR3 is 11 residues long. Germline lookup yields CDR1 SGHTA and CDR2 FQGNSA. The CDR3: CASSFGYGYTF. CDR3 nucleotides: TGTGCCAGCAGCTTCGGCTATGGCTACACCTTC. The full variable domain, with the rest looked up from reference TRBV7-2 and TRBJ1-2, is GAGVSQSPSNKVTEKGKDVELRCDPISGHTALYWYRQSLGQGLEFLIYFQGNSAPDKSGLPSDRFSAERTGGSVSTLTIQRTQQEDSAVYLCASSFGYGYTFGSGTRLTVV.

This rearrangement joins TRBV27 to TRBJ2-6; 7 nucleotides agree with TRBD2. The germline gives CDR1 MNHEY, CDR2 SMNVEV (reference sequence). The junction had 3 bases not matched to a gene; V was cut back by 2 bases and J by 2 bases. The CDR3 length is 16 residues. The CDR3 loop is CASSLVRGAGANVLTF. In DNA, the CDR3 is TGTGCCAGCAGTTTAGTTCGGGGGGCTGGGGCCAACGTCCTGACTTTC.

The chain couples TRBV7-9 to TRBJ2-7; TRBD2 matches at 9 bases. The CDR3 extends over 14 amino acids. Germline assignment: CDR1 SEHNR and CDR2 FQNEAQ (reference sequence). V shed 4 bases and J 9 bases; nucleotides not matched to a gene: 10. The CDR3 sequence is CASSSLAGSSGQYF. The CDR3 DNA reads as TGTGCCAGCAGCTCTCTAGCGGGATCCTCCGGGCAGTACTTC.

This clone was seen just once. In DNA, the CDR3 is TGTGCCAGCAGTTACTCGGGAGGGGCCAATCAGCCCCAGCATTTT. It codes for CASSYSGGANQPQHF. V usage is TRBV6-5 and J usage is TRBJ1-5; a possible D gene is TRBD1 (5 bases). Per germline, CDR1 MNHEY and CDR2 SVGAGI. Trimming shortened V by 0 bases and J by 3 bases, and 9 bases separated the two germline ends. The CDR3 extends over 15 amino acids.

The rearrangement uses TRBV6-5 and TRBJ2-1; D ambiguous. The germline V and J ends were trimmed by 9 bases and 8 bases, with 14 bases remaining between them. In germline, CDR1 is MNHEY, CDR2 SVGAGI. The length of the CDR3 is 12 residues. The CDR3 loop is CASTKPGHEQFF. CDR3 nucleotide sequence: TGTGCCAGTACGAAACCAGGCCATGAGCAGTTCTTC.

V gene TRBV4-1 combines with J gene TRBJ1-5; 8 nucleotides line up with TRBD1. The CDR3 spans 18 residues. Germline V lookup: CDR1 MGHRA, CDR2 YSYEKL. The ends lost 0 bases at V and 0 bases at J; junction bases unmatched: 7. The CDR3 loop is CASSQEAGGYNSNQPQHF. The CDR3 DNA reads TGCGCCAGCAGCCAAGAAGCAGGGGGCTATAATAGCAATCAGCCCCAGCATTTT.

The rearrangement joins TRBV12-5 to TRBJ1-2, with 10 bases matching TRBD1. J lost 6 bases, V lost 0 bases, and 4 bases had no gene match. CDR1 LGHNT and CDR2 FRNRAP come from the germline V gene. The CDR3 loop spans 15 amino acids. The CDR3 sequence: CASGLVPGQGNGYTF. The CDR3 DNA follows: TGTGCTAGTGGTTTGGTCCCGGGACAGGGGAATGGCTACACCTTC.

The CDR3 spells CASSSGTGYNQPQHF. Here the CDR3 DNA reads TGTGCCAGCAGTTCCGGGACAGGGTACAATCAGCCCCAGCATTTT. This chain uses TRBV6-5 with TRBJ1-5; TRBD1 agrees at 9 bases. The CDR3 runs 15 residues. J lost 3 bases, V lost 4 bases, and 4 bases had no gene match. Germline CDR1 reads MNHEY; CDR2 reads SVGAGI.

This sequence joins TRBV6-5 and TRBJ2-1; 12 bases line up with TRBD2. Trimming took 4 bases from V and 7 from J; bases not matched to a gene: 5. CDR1 is MNHEY, CDR2 SVGAGI, per germline. The CDR3 has 15 amino acids. CDR3 nucleotide sequence: TGTGCCAGCAGTTTCAGGACTAGCGGGGAGAATGAGCAGTTCTTC. Protein: CASSFRTSGENEQFF.

This clone has only one observation. The gene calls are TRBV6-5 and TRBJ1-4; D not certain. The CDR3 has 15 amino acids. Germline V CDR1 and CDR2: MNHEY, SVGAGI. V lost 7 bases and J lost 3, with 15 bases in between. This chain's CDR3 is CASKIGAAPNEKLFF. The CDR3 DNA follows: TGTGCCAGCAAAATAGGTGCGGCTCCTAATGAAAAACTGTTTTTT.

The chain has TRBV4-2 and TRBJ2-6, with D maybe TRBD1 (5 bases). With 2 bases removed from V and 0 bases from J, the gap between germline ends came to 5 bases. Germline-derived CDR1 and CDR2 are LGHNA and YNFKEQ. The CDR3 consists of 15 residues. The DNA for the CDR3 is TGTGCCAGCAGCCAACAGGGCTCTGGGGCCAACGTCCTGACTTTC. This gives the protein CASSQQGSGANVLTF.

This sequence joins TRBV19 and TRBJ2-1; TRBD2 agrees at 7 bases. In germline, CDR1 is LNHDA, CDR2 SQIVND (reference sequence). This CDR3 contains 16 residues. After removal of 7 bases from V and 0 bases from J, the junction contained 9 bases not matched to a gene. Here the CDR3 DNA reads TGTGCCAGTATGGGAGGGCGGGAGCGCTCCTACAATGAGCAGTTCTTC. Amino acid sequence: CASMGGRERSYNEQFF. The full variable domain, rest sourced from reference TRBV19 and TRBJ2-1, is DGGITQSPKYLFRKEGQNVTLSCEQNLNHDAMYWYRQDPGQGLRLIYYSQIVNDFQKGDIAEGYSVSREKKESFPLTVTSAQKNPTAFYLCASMGGRERSYNEQFFGPGTRLTVL.

The rearrangement uses TRBV30 and TRBJ1-1; D call uncertain. The CDR3 consists of 13 residues. Germline values: CDR1 GTSNPN, CDR2 SVGIG (reference sequence). The V gene lost 2 bases and the J gene lost 6 bases, with 13 bases spanning the gap. The CDR3 spells CAWSSLRGSEAFF. The DNA for the CDR3 is TGTGCCTGGAGTTCCCTAAGAGGGTCTGAAGCTTTCTTT.